This TCR beta chain was retrieved from a study of human T cells and chemical hapten exposure (dated by TCRdb to about 2021). Describing the broader study: For sensitization, 2% DPC in acetone was applied to a 2 cm by 2 cm area of upper inner arm skin. Weekly therapeutic DPC doses were additionally applied to the scalp of patients throughout the roughly 25-week study period. Patch testing was performed on the upper back with Finn chambers containing 0.01% DPC, and the patch tests were scored after 6 days according to International Contact Dermatitis Research Group standards. The mostly female patient cohort included alopecia areata with under or over 50% scalp involvement, alopecia totalis and alopecia universalis. Libraries were pooled for sequencing, and per-sample TCR yields varied mainly because of small differences in library volumes within the pool. Peripheral blood TCR repertoire changes were tracked in vivo in alopecia patients during primary and secondary sensitization to the hapten diphenylcyclopropenone (DPC). Patient blood was sampled pre-sensitization (week 0) and at 2, 6 and about 24 weeks after DPC sensitization. For TCR sequencing, blood came from about 28 alopecia patients at anywhere from one to four time points (pre-sensitization, 2, 6 and 24 weeks). Overall study results and their limits: Patch test score correlated positively with the number of PT1 expanded TCRs, reaching significance at thresholds 8, 16 and 32 but not at 4. Repeated subsampling changed both the strength of the expansion versus patch-test correlation and the threshold at which that correlation became significant. All patients had alopecia, a presumed autoimmune disease, so their immune response might differ from that of healthy individuals. Compared with pre-sensitization or healthy control sets, expanded TCRs formed significantly more large CDR3 similarity clusters, which is consistent with antigen-driven responses. No change with DPC sensitization was found in the number of TCRs above 1 in 1000 frequency, and no evidence of global repertoire structure alterations was found.

This clonotype was recorded a few times. Its recognized antigen is unknown. No base quality information exists; no much larger clone differs at one position. The CDR3 spans 15 residues, from the cysteine through the phenylalanine. Kept here is only the CDR3 DNA, which spans 45 bases and is read in frame from base 1. The V end loses 8 bases and the J end loses 5 bases, and a stretch of 18 bases separates them. CDR1 MRHNA and CDR2 SNTAGT were looked up in the germline V gene. Reading the label with the study, this specimen's time point is: pre-sensitization, week 0. The meaning of the sample's treatment or condition label: therapeutic diphenylcyclopropenone sensitization with weekly scalp DPC. Blood at each patch-test visit was drawn before the patch test was applied. To be eligible, patients had to be aged 18 to 70, diagnosed with alopecia and judged suitable for DPC therapy, while pregnant patients were excluded. Total RNA was extracted from unfractionated whole blood collected in Tempus Blood RNA tubes.

The protocol used for the library was RACE. These reads were obtained on a NextSeq 500. During library preparation, unique molecular identifiers were attached to individual cDNA molecules so that TCRs could be counted in a quantitative, reproducible way. Each blood RNA sample was used to sequence both TCR alpha and TCR beta chains. In the authors' own workflow: A median of roughly 98,000 TCRs per sample was observed, with a range of about 20,000 to 750,000. V, J and CDR3 annotation of the TCR reads was carried out using the Decombinator software suite. For PS versus PT1 abundance plots, all samples were subsampled to the same number of TCRs (28,000). TCRs were defined as expanded if absent before sensitization and observed at least eight times at the 2-week time point. The public reads were reprocessed in TCRdb via fastp at Q25 and MiXCR, keeping in-frame beta chains. Rows with a matching CDR3 protein are joined into one entry that keeps the most common DNA and genes. The V and J calls shown here were made by TCRdb, not taken from the authors' results. Present in this sample are around 380,000 distinct CDR3 sequences, about 5% of which were seen just once. The ten largest clones take up over 7% of the sample.

This receptor was identified in a woman between 18 and 30 years old with alopecia areata. Some clones in this sample may be carry-over from other donors' samples. The specimen comprised whole blood, sampled in connection with sensitization to the hapten diphenylcyclopropenone (DPC). The chain is encoded by TRBV6-4 joined to TRBJ2-2; the D segment cannot be called with confidence. The DNA sequence is TGTGCCAGCGGCGGTAGGCTTAATGGAACCGGGGAGCTGTTTTTT. Its translation reads: CASGGRLNGTGELFF.